Listed below are T cell receptor beta chains from one sample, sequenced in a study of cytomegalovirus exposure and HLA in healthy donors. Clones were read by immunoSEQ multiplex PCR, and TCRdb kept only the in-frame ones, dropping some. The sample consists of 99,000 or so clones, roughly 80% of them appearing once. Sequenced sample: PBMCs. These receptors were obtained from a man younger than 45 in good health and CMV-seropositive. The conserved cysteine and the conserved F or W are not part of the CDR3 here. For some rows the clone size is stated as once, few or many, or as a class when expanded; others skip it.

J gene	V gene	clone size	CDR3 protein
TRBJ1-1	TRBV5-1	NA	ASSLARENTEAF
TRBJ1-3	TRBV5-6	NA	ASSLNWGGFISGNTIY
TRBJ2-6	TRBV4-1	NA	ASSLSHSGANVLT
TRBJ2-5	TRBV14	NA	ASSQDGGPLKTQY
TRBJ2-7	TRBV28	NA	ASSRASSSYEQY
TRBJ2-6	TRBV19	NA	ASSTRDSGANVLT
TRBJ2-7	TRBV18	NA	ASSPPLSSYEQY
TRBJ2-7	TRBV30	NA	AWSAGSWYEQY
TRBJ2-7	TRBV5-4	few	ASSLTGRHEQY
NA	TRBV6-1	NA	ASSEGRQANYEQY
TRBJ2-5	TRBV10-3	NA	AISESSGGAQTQY
TRBJ1-3	TRBV7-2	NA	ASSLEESRNTIY
TRBJ1-5	TRBV30	NA	AWSAGQGNQPQH
TRBJ2-3	TRBV5-4	NA	ASSLLAGGRSSAGTDTQY
TRBJ1-6	TRBV4-2	NA	ASSQQDYLQNSPLH
TRBJ2-5	TRBV6-1	NA	ASSDSSGGWETQY
TRBJ1-3	TRBV5-6	NA	ASSLSGTGNTIY
TRBJ2-7	TRBV7-6	NA	ASSLGPGYEQY
TRBJ2-3	TRBV5-6	NA	ASSLGVLFGGTDTQY
TRBJ2-7	TRBV27	few	ASSFRGHTYEQY
TRBJ1-3	TRBV5-4	NA	ASSLADRSGNTIY
TRBJ1-1	TRBV28	once	ASSSDRAGFWAF
TRBJ1-5	TRBV6-5	few	ASADGRNQPQH
TRBJ2-3	TRBV6-6	NA	ASSYQGARTDTQY
TRBJ2-5	TRBV4-1	NA	ASSQGLAGIQETQY
TRBJ2-2	TRBV6-1	NA	ASMGAGANTGELF
TRBJ1-5	TRBV7-2	NA	ASSSDSFNQPQH